This T cell receptor beta chain appears in the sequencing data of a study of chemoradiotherapy in HPV16-positive cancers. Trimming took off 1 base at V and 8 bases at J, with 17 bases between the two ends. Germline V gene sequence: CDR1 MNHNS, CDR2 SASEGT. The CDR3 contains 15 residues. Measured with immunoSEQ multiplex PCR; TCRdb has only the in-frame clones, and not every one. The sample lists about 35,000 clones; about nine tenths were seen once. The material sequenced was blood, taken from a patient who underwent chemoradiotherapy. This TCR was sampled from a human donor with HPV-associated anogenital cancer. The rearrangement joins TRBV6-1 to TRBJ1-2; possible D gene TRBD1, 5 bases. CDR3 residues: CASSEGGTLIGGYTF. Here the CDR3 DNA reads TGTGCCAGCAGTGAAGGGGGGACGCTTATAGGAGGCTACACCTTC.